Below, one T cell receptor (beta chain) is given with its context. Its target is not known. Unique molecular identifiers tagged the TCRbeta library. TCRdb recomputed calls from the PCR reads with MiXCR, one row per CDR3 protein. Of around 670,000 distinct CDR3 sequences listed, about an eighth are singletons. The source of the sample is a study of T-cell reconstitution after alpha-beta-depleted transplantation in children. General study findings and limits: When one year had passed after transplant, most T-cell counts and diversity came from newly produced T cells.

Trimming took 4 bases from V and 11 from J, leaving 20 bases between them. This CDR3 comprises 14 residues. Germline V gene lookup returns CDR1 SGHTA and CDR2 FQGNSA. This receptor was obtained from a girl under 10 years old with congenital amegakaryocytic thrombocytopenia, due to receive a stem cell transplant. The chain carries TRBV7-2 and TRBJ1-1; D is unclear. The input for sequencing was PBMCs, taken before TCRalphabeta/CD19-depleted stem cell transplant. The CDR3 region is CASSWTREFGAAFF. The CDR3 coding sequence is TGTGCCAGCAGCTGGACCCGGGAATTCGGTGCGGCTTTCTTT.